The following is a T cell receptor beta chain sequence with its context. Its matching antigen is unknown. Data came from immunoSEQ multiplex PCR; TCRdb stores just in-frame clones and leaves some out. The table records tens of thousands of clones, under 85% of them present only once. This record comes from a study of T cell clones after liver transplantation. The CDR3 extends over 15 amino acids. From germline, CDR1 is MDHEN and CDR2 SYDVKM. V lost 3 bases, J lost 0 bases, and 8 bases lay in between. Study-wide results and caveats: Compared with third party-reactive sequences, donor-reactive ones declined more, independent of withdrawal success.

Here the sequenced sample was CD4+ T cells from blood, taken at the 22-month timepoint. This clonotype originated in a human patient who received a liver transplant. Some T cells may be supplied by the graft donor. The chain uses TRBV28 and TRBJ2-2; tentatively, D is TRBD2 (5 bases). This CDR3 reads CASSFGSANTGELFF. CDR3 sequence (DNA): TGTGCCAGCAGTTTCGGTAGCGCGAACACCGGGGAGCTGTTTTTT.